One T cell receptor (beta chain) is described in this entry. The data are from a study of sequential checkpoint blockade in melanoma. V was pared by 2 bases and J by 0 bases, with 11 bases between. The CDR3 has 16 residues. Per germline, CDR1 MNHEY and CDR2 SMNVEV (reference sequence). Treatment specified: randomized to nivolumab then ipilimumab (arm A) or the reverse (arm B). The assay was immunoSEQ multiplex PCR, and TCRdb's table has in-frame clones only and misses some. The table includes tens of thousands of clones, 65% to 90% detected once. The specimen comprised CD8+ T cells sorted from blood (inferred from file names), sampled from a patient given nivolumab and ipilimumab in sequence. The chain has TRBV27 and TRBJ1-5; D remains ambiguous. This TCR derives from a human donor with melanoma. This chain's CDR3 is CASSLRSRNSNQPQHF. CDR3 nucleotides: TGTGCCAGCAGTTTAAGGAGTCGGAATAGCAATCAGCCCCAGCATTTT.